These 26 T cell receptor beta chains share one sample of origin, sequenced in a study of cytomegalovirus exposure and HLA in healthy donors. PCR primers comprised 60 Vbeta and 13 Jbeta primers. This table comes from immunoSEQ multiplex PCR, and its TCRdb copy is limited to in-frame clones, with some not included. The sample is made up of more than 110,000 clones, and the top ten hold less than 3.5% of it. Sequencing was carried out using PBMCs. The receptors stem from a man between 35 and 55 years old in good health and CMV-seronegative.

V and J are TRBV9 and TRBJ1-2; tentative D call: TRBD1 (5 bases). The germline V gene has CDR1 SGDLS and CDR2 YYNGEE. V dropped 2 bases and J dropped 3 bases, with 11 bases sitting between them. This CDR3 has 14 residues. As DNA, the CDR3 is TGTGCCAGCAGCGTGGATGGGGGGGACTATGGCTACACCTTC. Protein product: CASSVDGGDYGYTF.

The gene calls are TRBV5-1 and TRBJ2-7, with 10 bases fitting TRBD1. The length of the CDR3 is 15 residues. V was pared by 0 bases and J by 3 bases, with 3 bases of the junction left unmatched. The germline CDR1 and CDR2 sequences are SGHRS and YFSETQ. CDR3 in amino acids: CASSLARTGGYEQYF. The CDR3 nucleotides are TGCGCCAGCAGCTTGGCTAGGACAGGGGGCTACGAGCAGTACTTC.

The chain joins TRBV2 to TRBJ1-1, with D perhaps TRBD1 (6 bases). The CDR3 runs 15 residues. V lost 2 bases to trimming and J lost 3 bases, with 13 bases between them. CDR1 and CDR2 from the germline V gene are SNHLY and FYNNEI. This CDR3 reads CASSERTALDTEAFF. CDR3 nucleotide sequence: TGTGCCAGCAGTGAAAGGACAGCCCTAGACACTGAAGCTTTCTTT.

This sequence joins TRBV7-9 and TRBJ1-5, with 7 bases matching TRBD1. This CDR3 has 15 residues. With V trimmed by 4 bases and J by 1 base, 4 bases remained unmatched. CDR1 is SEHNR and CDR2 is FQNEAQ in the germline V gene (reference sequence). DNA for the CDR3: TGTGCCAGCAGCTACCAGGGGGGCAGCAATCAGCCCCAGCATTTT. Encoded protein: CASSYQGGSNQPQHF. Full variable domain (missing parts from reference TRBV7-9 and TRBJ1-5): DTGVSQNPRHKITKRGQNVTFRCDPISEHNRLYWYRQTLGQGPEFLTYFQNEAQLEKSRLLSDRFSAERPKGSFSTLEIQRTEQGDSAMYLCASSYQGGSNQPQHFGDGTRLSIL.

V gene TRBV5-5 combines with J gene TRBJ1-1, with D unclear. The CDR3 is 12 amino acids. Germline V gene data show CDR1 as SGHKS and CDR2 as YYEKEE (reference sequence). Trimming took off 6 bases at V and 1 base at J, with 7 bases between the two ends. The chain's CDR3 is CASTAWNTEAFF. The DNA of the CDR3 is TGTGCCAGCACAGCGTGGAACACTGAAGCTTTCTTT.

CDR3 DNA: TGTGCCAGCAGCTTAGCGACAGGGGGGAACACCGGGGAGCTGTTTTTT. This translates into CASSLATGGNTGELFF. J is TRBJ2-2 and V is TRBV7-9; 9 nucleotides agree with TRBD1. J gave up 1 base and V 0 bases, and 0 bases lay outside the gene matches. The CDR3 is 16 residues long. Germline CDR1 SEHNR, CDR2 FQNEAQ (reference sequence).

The V call is TRBV9, the J call TRBJ2-1; D is possibly TRBD1 (6 bases). Trimming removed 5 bases from V and 6 bases from J, with 12 bases in between. This CDR3 comprises 13 residues. Germline V gives CDR1 SGDLS, CDR2 YYNGEE. The CDR3 nucleotides are TGTGCCAGCAGGGCAGGGGCCAGCAATGAGCAGTTCTTC. Its protein product is CASRAGASNEQFF.

V usage is TRBV6-5 and J usage is TRBJ1-2; D is unresolved. Trimming removed 5 bases at V and 5 bases at J, with 15 bases between. CDR1 and CDR2 (germline): MNHEY, SVGAGI. The CDR3 consists of 14 residues. CDR3 amino acids: CASSLDYTAYGYTF. CDR3 in DNA: TGTGCCAGCAGTCTGGACTACACGGCGTATGGCTACACCTTC.

J is TRBJ2-7 and V is TRBV6-1; D is perhaps TRBD1 (5 bases). The ends were cut back, 5 bases at V and 1 base at J, with 12 bases in the middle. The germline V gene has CDR1 MNHNS and CDR2 SASEGT. The CDR3 is 14 amino acids. The CDR3 region is CASSKGPLSYEQYF. CDR3 coding DNA: TGTGCCAGCAGTAAGGGGCCTTTATCCTACGAGCAGTACTTC.

The chain uses TRBV4-3 and TRBJ2-5; 10 bases fit TRBD2. Germline CDR1 LGHNA, CDR2 YSLEER. The V segment lost 4 bases and the J segment 4 bases; nucleotides outside the gene matches: 6. The length of the CDR3 is 15 residues. CDR3 sequence (DNA): TGCGCCAGCAGCCGAGGAGCGGGGGGGGGAGAGACCCAGTACTTC. Translated: CASSRGAGGGETQYF.

The chain uses TRBV19 and TRBJ1-2; no clear D. The CDR3 spans 13 residues. Trimming shortened V by 3 bases and J by 5 bases, and 10 bases separated the two germline ends. Germline V lookup: CDR1 LNHDA, CDR2 SQIVND (reference sequence). Here the CDR3 DNA reads TGTGCCAGTAGTATGAGGGATATTTATGGCTACACCTTC. Its translation: CASSMRDIYGYTF.

V usage is TRBV5-6 and J usage is TRBJ1-2, with D perhaps TRBD1 (5 bases). From germline, CDR1 is SGHDT and CDR2 YYEEEE. V lost 1 base and J lost 1, with 11 bases in between. This CDR3 comprises 15 residues. CDR3 DNA sequence: TGTGCCAGCAGCTTGCTCCCAGGGAATAACTATGGCTACACCTTC. Its translation is CASSLLPGNNYGYTF. Combining the CDR3 with reference TRBV5-6 and TRBJ1-2 gives the whole variable domain DAGVTQSPTHLIKTRGQQVTLRCSPKSGHDTVSWYQQALGQGPQFIFQYYEEEERQRGNFPDRFSGHQFPNYSSELNVNALLLGDSALYLCASSLLPGNNYGYTFGSGTRLTVV.

The gene calls are TRBV7-2 and TRBJ1-2, with a tentative D call TRBD1 (6 bases). The CDR3 spans 14 residues. The V gene lost 1 base and the J gene lost 7 bases, with 13 bases spanning the gap. Germline V CDR1 and CDR2: SGHTA, FQGNSA. DNA for the CDR3: TGTGCCAGCAGCTTAGGGGGGGGGCTAAGTGGCTACACCTTC. Translated: CASSLGGGLSGYTF.

The chain carries TRBV7-2 and TRBJ1-2; D remains unclear. The ends were cut back, 3 bases at V and 4 bases at J, with 9 bases in the middle. CDR1 SGHTA and CDR2 FQGNSA come from the germline V gene. This CDR3 region has 13 residues. For the CDR3, the DNA is TGTGCCAGCAGCTTGGGCAGCTCCTATGGCTACACCTTC. Translation gives CASSLGSSYGYTF.

The gene calls are TRBV9 and TRBJ2-1; 7 bases map to TRBD2. Trimming at V came to 4 bases and at J to 0 bases, leaving 4 bases not matched to a gene. The V gene's germline CDR1 is SGDLS and CDR2 YYNGEE. The CDR3 has 15 residues. The CDR3 here is CASSPGGSSYNEQFF. The DNA of the CDR3 is TGTGCCAGCAGCCCCGGGGGGTCCTCCTACAATGAGCAGTTCTTC.

The chain carries TRBV9 and TRBJ2-2, with 9 bases that match TRBD1. The V gene's germline CDR1 is SGDLS and CDR2 YYNGEE. V lost 4 bases and J lost 4; bases outside the gene matches: 5. This CDR3 is built from 15 residues. The CDR3: CASSPGQGSTGELFF. The DNA for the CDR3 is TGTGCCAGCAGCCCGGGACAGGGAAGCACCGGGGAGCTGTTTTTT. Looking up the rest from reference TRBV9 and TRBJ2-2 gives the full variable domain: DSGVTQTPKHLITATGQRVTLRCSPRSGDLSVYWYQQSLDQGLQFLIQYYNGEERAKGNILERFSAQQFPDLHSELNLSSLELGDSALYFCASSPGQGSTGELFFGEGSRLTVL.

The chain couples TRBV5-6 to TRBJ1-1; 9 bases map to TRBD1. V lost 4 bases, J lost 0 bases, and 10 bases stayed unmatched. Germline CDR1 SGHDT, CDR2 YYEEEE. There are 17 residues in the CDR3. The CDR3 DNA is TGTGCCAGCAGCCAAGGACAGGGGACTACTATGAACACTGAAGCTTTCTTT. Its protein is CASSQGQGTTMNTEAFF. Full variable domain (rest looked up from reference TRBV5-6 and TRBJ1-1): DAGVTQSPTHLIKTRGQQVTLRCSPKSGHDTVSWYQQALGQGPQFIFQYYEEEERQRGNFPDRFSGHQFPNYSSELNVNALLLGDSALYLCASSQGQGTTMNTEAFFGQGTRLTVV.

This chain uses TRBV28 with TRBJ1-5; D possibly corresponds to TRBD1 (5 bases). The V gene's germline CDR1 is MDHEN and CDR2 SYDVKM. The germline V and J ends were trimmed by 3 bases and 2 bases, with 11 bases remaining between them. This CDR3 has 15 residues. Here the CDR3 DNA reads TGTGCCAGCAGTTTCGGCAGGGCGGGCAATCAGCCCCAGCATTTT. Its protein is CASSFGRAGNQPQHF.

The V and J genes are TRBV29-1 and TRBJ1-2; TRBD1 aligns across 10 bases. Germline assignment: CDR1 SQVTM and CDR2 ANQGSEA. This CDR3 is 12 amino acids long. J gave up 6 bases and V 7 bases, and 5 bases lay outside the gene matches. CDR3 loop: CSGGQGIHGYTF. Written as DNA, the CDR3 is TGCAGCGGGGGACAGGGGATACATGGCTACACCTTC.

The chain uses TRBV19 and TRBJ1-2, with TRBD1 identical over 7 bases. Germline assignment: CDR1 LNHDA and CDR2 SQIVND (reference sequence). The CDR3 runs to 18 residues. The V gene end was trimmed by 4 bases and the J gene end by 1 base; junction bases not matched to a gene: 15. The CDR3 spells CASSTNPGQHFVNYGYTF. The CDR3 nucleotides read TGTGCCAGTAGTACCAACCCGGGACAGCATTTTGTTAACTATGGCTACACCTTC.

The V call is TRBV7-9, the J call TRBJ1-2, with 9 bases lining up with TRBD1. This CDR3 spans 13 amino acids. Germline V gene sequence: CDR1 SEHNR, CDR2 FQNEAQ (reference sequence). Trimming cost V 5 bases and J 4 bases; bases outside gene matches: 2. The CDR3 is CASSRQGVYGYTF. CDR3 bases: TGTGCCAGCAGCCGACAGGGGGTCTATGGCTACACCTTC.

The J gene is TRBJ2-7, the V gene TRBV4-2, with 7 bases lining up with TRBD1. Germline V gene data show CDR1 as LGHNA and CDR2 as YNFKEQ. This CDR3 has 14 amino acids. V lost 1 base, J lost 3 bases, and 3 bases stayed unmatched. DNA for the CDR3: TGTGCCAGCAGCCAAGGGGCAGGGGGCTACGAGCAGTACTTC. It encodes CASSQGAGGYEQYF.

The V call is TRBV9, the J call TRBJ2-2; tentative D call: TRBD2 (5 bases). The CDR3 has 15 residues. Germline V CDR1 and CDR2: SGDLS, YYNGEE. Trimming took 3 bases from V and 4 from J, leaving 13 bases between them. CDR3 DNA: TGTGCCAGCAGCGGAGATTCTCGGGGCACCGGGGAGCTGTTTTTT. Residues: CASSGDSRGTGELFF.

This chain uses TRBV28 with TRBJ1-2, with 9 bases aligning to TRBD1. The CDR3 sequence is 15 residues long. CDR1 and CDR2 (germline): MDHEN, SYDVKM. The V and J ends lost 4 bases and 2 bases, in that order; junction bases with no gene match: 5. CDR3 region: CASSYPTGGNYGYTF. The CDR3, as DNA: TGTGCCAGCAGTTACCCGACAGGGGGGAACTATGGCTACACCTTC.

The chain couples TRBV28 to TRBJ2-1; 10 bases map to TRBD1. Germline trimming cut 8 bases from V and 7 bases from J; bases unmatched to any gene: 11. The CDR3 runs 15 residues. Germline lookup yields CDR1 MDHEN and CDR2 SYDVKM. CDR3 residues: CASRPGQGSRNEQFF. The CDR3 DNA follows: TGTGCCAGCCGCCCGGGACAGGGGTCTCGGAATGAGCAGTTCTTC.

This chain connects TRBV6-6 to TRBJ2-5; TRBD2 aligns across 8 bases. V lost 8 bases to trimming and J lost 7 bases; unmatched junction nucleotides: 12. This CDR3 is 14 amino acids long. The germline V gene encodes CDR1 MNHNY and CDR2 SVGAGI (reference sequence). The chain's CDR3 is CASREGLDLGTQYF. CDR3 bases: TGTGCCAGCCGGGAGGGACTAGACCTGGGGACCCAGTACTTC.